The following is a T cell receptor beta chain sequence with its context. The antigen is unknown. This CDR3 is 14 amino acids long. Germline-derived CDR1 and CDR2 are SGHAT and FQDESV (reference sequence). Trimming removed 1 base from V and 4 bases from J, with 8 bases in between. Every bit of the isolated RNA underwent reverse transcription, so sequencing read expressed TCRB transcripts. Repertoires were generated with immunoSEQ multiplex PCR, while TCRdb's copy carries only in-frame clones and drops some. The repertoire holds under 900,000 clones, with 15% to 20% as singletons. The sample belongs to a study of beta chain features in type 1 diabetes. Study-wide results and caveats: cDNA sequencing could over-represent cells with high TCR expression. Resolution of whether HLA type affects TCRB rearrangement was not achieved here. Within the patient group, naive, central memory and Treg TCRB repertoires appeared more similar to each other than within healthy donors.

This rearrangement joins TRBV11-1 to TRBJ1-5; D call uncertain. The specimen sequenced was naive CD4+ T cells from blood. This TCR came from a woman between 18 and 29 years old in good health. The CDR3 loop is CASSLEPENQPQHF. The CDR3 DNA follows: TGTGCCAGCAGCTTAGAGCCAGAGAATCAGCCCCAGCATTTT.